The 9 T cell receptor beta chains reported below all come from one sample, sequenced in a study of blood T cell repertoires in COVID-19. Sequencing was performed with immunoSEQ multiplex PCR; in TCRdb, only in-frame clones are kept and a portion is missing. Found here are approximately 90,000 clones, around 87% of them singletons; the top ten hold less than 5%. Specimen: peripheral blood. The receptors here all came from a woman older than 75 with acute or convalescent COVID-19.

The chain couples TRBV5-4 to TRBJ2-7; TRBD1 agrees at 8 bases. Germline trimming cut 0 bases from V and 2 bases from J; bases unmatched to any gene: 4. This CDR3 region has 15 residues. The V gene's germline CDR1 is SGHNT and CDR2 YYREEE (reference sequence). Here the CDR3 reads CASSLAGTGTYEQYF. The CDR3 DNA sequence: TGTGCCAGCAGCTTGGCCGGGACAGGAACCTACGAGCAGTACTTC.

The CDR3 nucleotides are TGTGCCAGCAGCCCGGGACTGGGGCAGTACTTC. Translated: CASSPGLGQYF. The V gene is TRBV7-8, the J gene TRBJ2-7, with D perhaps matching TRBD2 (6 bases). V gave up 5 bases and J gave up 9 bases, with 11 bases separating them. CDR3 length: 11 residues. Germline V CDR1 and CDR2: SGHVS, FQNEAQ.

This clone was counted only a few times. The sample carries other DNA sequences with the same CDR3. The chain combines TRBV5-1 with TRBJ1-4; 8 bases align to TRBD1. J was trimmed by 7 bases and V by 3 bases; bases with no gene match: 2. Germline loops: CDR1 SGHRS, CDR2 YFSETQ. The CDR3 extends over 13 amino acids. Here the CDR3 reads CASSSQGGEKLFF. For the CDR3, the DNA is TGCGCCAGCAGCTCACAGGGGGGTGAAAAACTGTTTTTT.

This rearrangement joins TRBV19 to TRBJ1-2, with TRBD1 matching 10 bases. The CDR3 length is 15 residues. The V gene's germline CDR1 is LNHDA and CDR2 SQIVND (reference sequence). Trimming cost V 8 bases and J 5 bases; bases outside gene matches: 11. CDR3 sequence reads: CASSQRTGGVYGYTF. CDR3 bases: TGTGCCAGTTCCCAGAGGACAGGGGGAGTATATGGCTACACCTTC.

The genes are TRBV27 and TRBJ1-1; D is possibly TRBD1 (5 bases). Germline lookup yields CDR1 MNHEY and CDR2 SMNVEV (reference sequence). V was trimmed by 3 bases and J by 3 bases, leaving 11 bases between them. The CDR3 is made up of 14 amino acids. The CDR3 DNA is TGTGCCAGCAGTTTCAACAGGCGGTACACTGAAGCTTTCTTT. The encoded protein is CASSFNRRYTEAFF.

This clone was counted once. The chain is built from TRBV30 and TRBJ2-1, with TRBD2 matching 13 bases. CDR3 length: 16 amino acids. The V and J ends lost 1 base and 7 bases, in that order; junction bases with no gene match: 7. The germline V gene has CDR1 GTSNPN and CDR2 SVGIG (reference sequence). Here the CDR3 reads CAWSATRTSGSNEQFF. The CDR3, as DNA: TGTGCCTGGAGTGCTACCCGGACTAGCGGGAGTAATGAGCAGTTCTTC.

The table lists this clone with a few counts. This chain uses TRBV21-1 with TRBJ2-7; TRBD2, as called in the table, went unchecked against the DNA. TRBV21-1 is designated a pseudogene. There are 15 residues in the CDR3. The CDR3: CASSKSQGGPYEQYF. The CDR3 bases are TGTGCCAGCAGCAAATCCCAGGGAGGACCCTACGAGCAGTACTTC.

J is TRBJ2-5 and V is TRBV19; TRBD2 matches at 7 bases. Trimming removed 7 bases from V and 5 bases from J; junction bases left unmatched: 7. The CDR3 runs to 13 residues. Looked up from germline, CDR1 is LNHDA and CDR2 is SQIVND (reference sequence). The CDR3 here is CASIGRASETQYF. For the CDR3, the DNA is TGTGCCAGTATAGGGAGGGCCTCGGAGACCCAGTACTTC. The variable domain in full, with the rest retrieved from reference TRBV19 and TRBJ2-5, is DGGITQSPKYLFRKEGQNVTLSCEQNLNHDAMYWYRQDPGQGLRLIYYSQIVNDFQKGDIAEGYSVSREKKESFPLTVTSAQKNPTAFYLCASIGRASETQYFGPGTRLLVL.

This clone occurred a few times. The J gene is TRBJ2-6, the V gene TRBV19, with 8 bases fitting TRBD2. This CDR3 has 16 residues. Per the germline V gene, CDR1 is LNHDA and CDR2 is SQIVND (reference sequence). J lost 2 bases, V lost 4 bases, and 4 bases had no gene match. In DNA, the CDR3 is TGTGCCAGTAGTACCCCCGGGGGGGCTGGGGCCAACGTCCTGACTTTC. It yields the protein CASSTPGGAGANVLTF. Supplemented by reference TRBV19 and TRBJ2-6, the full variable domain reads DGGITQSPKYLFRKEGQNVTLSCEQNLNHDAMYWYRQDPGQGLRLIYYSQIVNDFQKGDIAEGYSVSREKKESFPLTVTSAQKNPTAFYLCASSTPGGAGANVLTFGAGSRLTVL.